One sample yielded the 31 T cell receptor beta chains listed below, sequenced in a study of T cells after yellow fever vaccination. TCRdb reprocessed the 5' RACE reads via MiXCR and lists one record per CDR3 protein. Of over 100,000 distinct CDR3 sequences listed, approximately 8.4% are singletons. Sequenced here: CD8+ T cells sorted from PBMCs, sampled 45 days after the yellow fever booster vaccination. The receptors were gathered from a man aged 30 to 39 who received the YFV17D yellow fever vaccine.

In this sample, this clonotype turned up many times. V is TRBV27 and J is TRBJ2-1, with unresolved D. The germline V and J ends were trimmed by 0 bases and 10 bases, with 13 bases remaining between them. This CDR3 spans 14 amino acids. Germline V gene sequence: CDR1 MNHEY, CDR2 SMNVEV (reference sequence). The CDR3 loop is CASSLSSRNREQFF. CDR3 nucleotide sequence: TGTGCCAGCAGTTTATCTTCTCGTAACCGGGAGCAGTTCTTC.

This clonotype was recorded many times. The V gene is TRBV7-9, the J gene TRBJ2-3, with TRBD2 matching 12 bases. Looked up from germline, CDR1 is SEHNR and CDR2 is FQNEAQ (reference sequence). The J segment lost 6 bases and the V segment lost 6 bases, leaving 7 bases of the junction unmatched. This CDR3 spans 15 amino acids. The CDR3 is CASSRLAGGPDTQYF. The CDR3 DNA reads TGTGCCAGCAGTCGCCTAGCGGGAGGGCCGGATACGCAGTATTTT.

This clonotype was recorded many times. The chain uses TRBV7-2 and TRBJ2-6, with D unresolved. This CDR3 is built from 16 residues. CDR1 and CDR2 from the germline V gene are SGHTA and FQGNSA. The ends were cut back, 5 bases at V and 0 bases at J, with 11 bases in the middle. The chain's CDR3 is CASSIEINSGANVLTF. CDR3 bases: TGTGCCAGCAGCATCGAGATCAACTCTGGGGCCAACGTCCTGACTTTC.

This rearrangement joins TRBV7-2 to TRBJ2-7, with D uncertain. The ends were cut back, 5 bases at V and 2 bases at J, with 13 bases in the middle. The germline gives CDR1 SGHTA, CDR2 FQGNSA. This CDR3 has 14 residues. CDR3 protein: CASSRNLMTYEQYF. Here the CDR3 DNA reads TGTGCCAGCAGCCGTAATCTCATGACCTACGAGCAGTACTTC.

This clonotype appeared many times. V gene TRBV5-8 combines with J gene TRBJ2-7; unclear D gene. The germline V gene has CDR1 SGHTS and CDR2 YDEGEE. This CDR3 comprises 14 residues. V lost 1 base and J lost 0, with 8 bases in between. CDR3 in amino acids: CASSLQTPSYEQYF. CDR3 nucleotides: TGTGCCAGCAGCTTGCAGACGCCCTCCTACGAGCAGTACTTC.

The rearrangement joins TRBV7-9 to TRBJ2-7; D not certain. V lost 1 base to trimming and J lost 5 bases, with 6 bases between them. CDR1 is SEHNR, CDR2 FQNEAQ, per germline (reference sequence). This CDR3 has 12 residues. CDR3 loop: CASSLGYNEQYF. The CDR3 DNA reads TGTGCCAGCAGCTTAGGGTATAACGAGCAGTACTTC.

This clonotype has ten or more counts. The chain uses TRBV10-2 and TRBJ2-3; TRBD2 matches 7 bases. Germline V gene sequence: CDR1 WSHSY, CDR2 SAAADI. V trimming: 3 bases; J trimming: 6 bases; junction bases outside the gene matches: 6. CDR3 length: 14 amino acids. Here the CDR3 DNA reads TGCGCCAGCAGTGACAAGCGGGATATCGATACGCAGTATTTT. It translates to CASSDKRDIDTQYF.

This clonotype was counted at least ten times. The chain links TRBV25-1 to TRBJ1-1; D is undetermined. Germline assignment: CDR1 MGHDK and CDR2 SYGVNS. CDR3 length equals 13 residues. The ends were cut back, 1 base at V and 5 bases at J, with 8 bases in the middle. CDR3 amino acids: CASSELGTTEAFF. The CDR3 region has the DNA TGTGCCAGCAGTGAATTGGGTACAACTGAAGCTTTCTTT.

This clonotype was recorded many times. The rearrangement joins TRBV28 to TRBJ2-5; D gene ambiguous. CDR1 is MDHEN, CDR2 SYDVKM, per germline. V lost 8 bases and J 1 base, leaving 14 bases between the germline ends. The length of the CDR3 is 14 residues. CDR3 protein: CASAPAAVQETQYF. The CDR3 DNA reads as TGTGCCAGCGCTCCCGCGGCGGTCCAAGAGACCCAGTACTTC.

This clonotype was recorded many times. The J gene is TRBJ2-5, the V gene TRBV30; D perhaps matches TRBD1 (7 bases). The CDR3 has 15 residues. CDR1 is GTSNPN, CDR2 SVGIG, per germline (reference sequence). V was cut by 0 bases and J by 4 bases, with 15 bases left in between. CDR3: CAWSVIGQGGETQYF. DNA of the CDR3: TGTGCCTGGAGTGTAATTGGGCAGGGGGGAGAGACCCAGTACTTC.

This clonotype appeared many times. The chain couples TRBV12-3 or TRBV12-4 to TRBJ2-1, with TRBD2 identical over 14 bases. The V and J ends lost 5 bases and 4 bases, in that order; junction bases with no gene match: 13. CDR3 length: 19 residues. The CDR3 nucleotides read TGTGCCAGCAGTCCATTCGCCGGGACTAGCGGGAGCGGGTACAATGAGCAGTTCTTC. Amino acids: CASSPFAGTSGSGYNEQFF.

Comments on this clonotype: A much larger clone differs from this one at a single base, so this may be a read error. The V gene is TRBV19, the J gene TRBJ2-2; D is possibly TRBD2 (7 bases). CDR3 length: 12 residues. Germline CDR1 is LNHDA and CDR2 is SQIVND (reference sequence). CDR3 in amino acids: CGAGANTGELSF. In DNA form, the CDR3 reads TGTGGCGCGGGGGCGAACACCGGGGAGCTGTCTTTT.

In its sample, this clonotype was seen many times. This rearrangement joins TRBV7-8 to TRBJ2-1, with 7 bases matching TRBD1. CDR1 and CDR2 (germline): SGHVS, FQNEAQ. V was clipped by 0 bases and J by 8 bases; unmatched bases: 7. The CDR3 contains 15 residues. The CDR3 DNA is TGTGCCAGCAGCTTAGCGCCAGGGCAGGGGGATGAGCAGTTCTTC. Translating it yields CASSLAPGQGDEQFF.

Notes on this clonotype: A clone one base away is much larger, so this may be a read error. CDR3 bases: TGTGCCAGCACCCACACCGCGGAAAACAACGGGGAGCTGTTTTTT. Protein sequence: CASTHTAENNGELFF. This rearrangement joins TRBV7-9 to TRBJ2-2; D gene unclear. The CDR3 spans 15 residues. Germline CDR1 and CDR2: SEHNR and FQNEAQ (reference sequence).

V is TRBV4-3 and J is TRBJ2-1, with 12 bases identical to TRBD2. The V segment lost 5 bases and the J segment 7 bases; nucleotides outside the gene matches: 6. The germline CDR1 and CDR2 sequences are LGHNA and YSLEER. The CDR3 consists of 15 residues. CDR3 sequence reads: CASSSPGTSGNEQFF. As DNA, the CDR3 is TGCGCCAGCAGCTCGCCCGGGACTAGCGGGAATGAGCAGTTCTTC.

This clonotype was picked up many times. The chain has TRBV27 and TRBJ2-7; D not resolved. This CDR3 spans 14 amino acids. The V and J ends lost 0 bases and 3 bases respectively, with 9 bases between them. Germline values: CDR1 MNHEY, CDR2 SMNVEV (reference sequence). Here the CDR3 reads CASSLSADLYEQYF. CDR3 sequence (DNA): TGTGCCAGCAGTTTATCTGCAGATCTCTACGAGCAGTACTTC.

The table lists this clonotype with many counts. The rearrangement joins TRBV3-1 to TRBJ2-1; the D call may be TRBD1 or TRBD2 (5 bases each). Germline CDR1 LGHDT, CDR2 YNNKEL (reference sequence). V dropped 1 base and J dropped 7 bases, with 14 bases sitting between them. The CDR3 runs to 15 residues. CDR3 nucleotides: TGTGCCAGCAGCCAAGCCCCGGGGCCGGGGAATGAGCAGTTCTTC. Amino acid sequence: CASSQAPGPGNEQFF.

This clonotype was seen ten or more times. The chain joins TRBV15 to TRBJ2-5, with D possibly matching TRBD1 (5 bases). Germline CDR1 reads LNHNV; CDR2 reads YYDKDF (reference sequence). V was pared by 6 bases and J by 2 bases, with 13 bases between. This CDR3 spans 14 amino acids. For the CDR3, the DNA is TGTGCCACCAGTTATCGTGACAGTCAAGAGACCCAGTACTTC. Amino acids: CATSYRDSQETQYF.

This clonotype appeared many times. The V and J genes are TRBV5-1 and TRBJ2-7; D remains ambiguous. Trimming took 3 bases from V and 6 from J, leaving 13 bases between them. This CDR3 has 13 amino acids. Germline assignment: CDR1 SGHRS and CDR2 YFSETQ. CDR3 nucleotides: TGCGCCAGCAGCTCTGGGGATAACAGCGAGCAGTACTTC. It translates to CASSSGDNSEQYF.

This clonotype has more than one count but fewer than ten. The CDR3 is CASSFRDSGEQFF. In nucleotides, the CDR3 is TGTGCCAGCAGTTTCAGGGATTCGGGTGAGCAGTTCTTC. The gene calls are TRBV28 and TRBJ2-1, with D perhaps TRBD1 (5 bases). The CDR3 has 13 amino acids. Between the trimmed V and J ends, which lost 3 bases and 9 bases, there was a span of 12 bases. CDR1 and CDR2 from the germline V gene are MDHEN and SYDVKM.

This clonotype came up many times. The chain has TRBV4-3 and TRBJ1-1; maybe TRBD1 (5 bases). Germline-derived CDR1 and CDR2 are LGHNA and YSLEER. Deletions cut 3 bases from V and 2 bases from J, with 10 bases between. The CDR3 is made up of 14 amino acids. In nucleotides, the CDR3 is TGCGCCAGCAGCCACCTGACAGCTAACACTGAAGCTTTCTTT. As protein: CASSHLTANTEAFF.

This clonotype occurred many times. CDR3: CASRLGGNEQYF. The CDR3 coding sequence is TGCGCCAGCAGGTTAGGGGGGAACGAGCAGTACTTC. V usage is TRBV5-1 and J usage is TRBJ2-7; either TRBD1 or TRBD2 may supply D (6 bases each). V gave up 5 bases and J gave up 5 bases, with 11 bases separating them. The CDR3 is 12 amino acids. The germline gives CDR1 SGHRS, CDR2 YFSETQ.

This clonotype has a count of ten or more. CDR3 coding DNA: TGTGCCAGCAGTTTACACACAGGGTCACAGCCCCAGCATTTT. Translating gives CASSLHTGSQPQHF. The V and J genes are TRBV27 and TRBJ1-5; possible D gene TRBD1, 6 bases. CDR1 is MNHEY and CDR2 is SMNVEV in the germline V gene (reference sequence). The CDR3 runs to 14 residues. V was trimmed by 2 bases and J by 7 bases, leaving 12 bases between them.

The rearrangement uses TRBV14 and TRBJ2-7; 9 bases are shared with TRBD1. CDR1 is SGHDN and CDR2 is FVKESK in the germline V gene. The CDR3 has 12 residues. V lost 10 bases, J lost 7 bases, and 8 bases stayed unmatched. DNA of the CDR3: TGTGCCACCGGACAGGGGCTGGGTGAGCAGTACTTC. Translation gives CATGQGLGEQYF.

This clonotype was observed a few times. The V and J genes are TRBV9 and TRBJ2-1; 9 nucleotides agree with TRBD2. The CDR3 loop spans 15 amino acids. J lost 5 bases, V lost 3 bases, and 6 bases had no gene match. Germline assignment: CDR1 SGDLS and CDR2 YYNGEE. This chain's CDR3 is CASSGGIAGDNEQFF. DNA for the CDR3: TGTGCCAGCAGCGGGGGAATAGCGGGGGACAATGAGCAGTTCTTC.

The chain carries TRBV14 and TRBJ2-7; D possibly corresponds to TRBD1 (6 bases). The germline V gene has CDR1 SGHDN and CDR2 FVKESK. The CDR3 length is 16 residues. V lost 0 bases, J lost 2 bases, and 14 bases lay in between. The CDR3 region has the DNA TGTGCCAGCAGCCAAGATCCGGAAGACAGGACCTACGAGCAGTACTTC. Its protein is CASSQDPEDRTYEQYF.

This clonotype was counted a few times. CDR3: CASSYRRGAPDTQYF. The CDR3 DNA reads TGTGCCAGCAGTTACCGGCGGGGGGCCCCAGATACGCAGTATTTT. The gene calls are TRBV6-5 and TRBJ2-3; 8 bases are shared with TRBD2. Germline CDR1 reads MNHEY; CDR2 reads SVGAGI. This CDR3 comprises 15 residues. J was trimmed by 4 bases and V by 2 bases; bases with no gene match: 5.

Ten or more counts support this clonotype. The chain is built from TRBV7-9 and TRBJ2-5; no definite D call. The CDR3 is made up of 14 amino acids. Germline V lookup: CDR1 SEHNR, CDR2 FQNEAQ (reference sequence). V lost 3 bases to trimming and J lost 2 bases, with 10 bases between them. The CDR3: CASSFGPLQETQYF. CDR3 in DNA: TGTGCCAGCAGCTTCGGGCCCTTACAAGAGACCCAGTACTTC.

This clonotype was detected many times. The rearrangement links TRBV9 to TRBJ2-2; D ambiguous. V was cut by 0 bases and J by 3 bases, with 6 bases left in between. The length of the CDR3 is 14 residues. Germline values: CDR1 SGDLS, CDR2 YYNGEE. The CDR3 DNA reads TGTGCCAGCAGCGTAGTAGGTGACACCGGGGAGCTGTTTTTT. This codes for CASSVVGDTGELFF. Full variable domain (outside the CDR3, taken from reference TRBV9 and TRBJ2-2): DSGVTQTPKHLITATGQRVTLRCSPRSGDLSVYWYQQSLDQGLQFLIQYYNGEERAKGNILERFSAQQFPDLHSELNLSSLELGDSALYFCASSVVGDTGELFFGEGSRLTVL.

A word on this clonotype: Since a much larger clone is just one base distant, this may be a read error. V usage is TRBV9 and J usage is TRBJ1-2; 7 nucleotides agree with TRBD1. CDR3 length equals 13 residues. CDR1 SGDLS and CDR2 YYNGEE come from the germline V gene. Losses at the gene ends were 2 bases for V and 4 bases for J; bases not matched to a gene: 2. CDR3 nucleotide sequence: TGTGCCAGCAGCGTGACAGGGATCTATGGCTACACCTTC. Translating it yields CASSVTGIYGYTF.

This clonotype was recorded many times. This rearrangement joins TRBV29-1 to TRBJ2-6, with a possible D match to TRBD2 (6 bases). This CDR3 comprises 16 residues. V lost 2 bases and J lost 4, with 15 bases in between. The V gene's germline CDR1 is SQVTM and CDR2 ANQGSEA. CDR3 protein: CSVELTGGTGANVLTF. The CDR3 nucleotides read TGCAGCGTTGAACTAACTGGAGGGACCGGGGCCAACGTCCTGACTTTC.